This T cell receptor (beta chain) comes out of a study of shared clonotypes between healthy human individuals. Study in general: Donor composition was a couple of women and a few men, aged 18 to 49.

Study-level points and caveats: Naive CD4 clonotype sharing across four donors was 4% to 5.5%.

Repertoires were generated with immunoSEQ multiplex PCR, while TCRdb's copy carries only in-frame clones and drops some. This sample carries about 380,000 clones, 96% of them seen once, and the ten largest clones take about 0.32%. Regarding this clone: Antigen specificity is unknown.

This TCR derives from a man between 25 and 39 years old in good health. Sequences were obtained from memory CD8+ T cells sorted from blood. Subset in this sample: CD45RO+ cells pooled with CCR7-negative TemRA cells.

CDR3 residues: CASSSMLYNSPLHF. The DNA for the CDR3 is TGTGCCAGCAGTAGTATGTTGTATAATTCACCCCTCCACTTT. V and J are TRBV6-6 and TRBJ1-6; D unresolved. Trimming pared 5 bases from V and 4 bases from J, leaving 9 bases between. Germline V CDR1 and CDR2: MNHNY, SVGAGI (reference sequence). CDR3 length: 14 residues.